This entry describes one T cell receptor (beta chain). No antigen is known for it. No much larger clone is present one base from it, and per-base qualities are unavailable. The source of the sample is a study of PD-L1 blockade in urothelial cancer (dated by TCRdb to between 2016 and 2019). Describing the broader study: Every patient began therapy in 2014 and was given atezolizumab 1,200 mg intravenously every 3 weeks. About 85% of the 29 patients were males with bladder-origin urothelial cancer, and 18 of 29 reported a prior smoking history. An ECOG performance status of 0 or 1 was recorded for the patients, and 0 to 3 prior chemotherapy regimens had been received by the patients. Blood samples were analyzed 3 weeks after the start of treatment (second dose) and 6 weeks after the start of treatment. Blood samples gave median yields of roughly 150,000 T cells and some 84,000 unique TCRs, along with a median clonality of around 0.08. An exploratory multi-omic analysis was conducted of the somatic, immune and clinical correlates of response to PD-L1 blockade with atezolizumab in urothelial cancer. TCR sequencing covered pretreatment tumor samples and matched, serially collected peripheral blood taken before and after atezolizumab treatment. Durable clinical benefit meant progression-free survival longer than 6 months, and TCR features were also tested against progression-free and overall survival. In the same patients, whole exome sequencing and RNA sequencing of pretreatment tumors were performed in addition to TCR sequencing. Durable clinical benefit was achieved by nine patients and was not achieved by 20 patients. Pretreatment blood TCR-seq was available for about 27 patients, at least one posttreatment blood collection was obtained for roughly 24 patients, and tumor TCR-seq was available for roughly 24 patients.

The time point label of this sample denotes: pretreatment peripheral blood. The cohort included roughly 29 patients with locally advanced or metastatic urothelial carcinoma who were treated at Memorial Sloan Kettering on a trial protocol. Peripheral blood mononuclear cells were collected pretreatment and during treatment, with between 1 and 8 total time points obtained per patient. The Qiagen DNeasy Blood extraction kit was used to purify genomic DNA from total PBMCs and from tumor samples. Collected pretreatment and during treatment, PBMCs were isolated and stored as previously described. The full study reports these points: Because of the small sample size (n ≈ 30) and the many exploratory analyses performed, the results are intended to be regarded as hypothesis-generating. A pretreatment peripheral blood TCR clonality below the median was linked to improved progression-free and overall survival. At 3 weeks after the start of treatment, tumor-associated TCR clones in peripheral blood had expanded more in patients with durable benefit (n ≈ 23, p = 0.022).

Reading from cysteine to phenylalanine, the CDR3 counts 14 amino acids. Left in the record is the CDR3 DNA by itself, 42 bases read in frame from the first base. CDR1 and CDR2, per the germline V gene, are SGHRS and YFSETQ. Unmatched junction bases come to 2, with V trimmed by 3 bases and J by 0 bases. To estimate absolute template abundance from read counts, synthetic TCR analog templates were spiked into each PCR. The immunoSEQ assay was used to amplify TCRbeta CDR3 regions from genomic DNA with bias-controlled V and J gene primers. Sequencing of rearranged TCRbeta segments was done at approximately 20X coverage. As for the original processing: Sequencing errors were corrected by clustering and CDR3s were annotated against IMGT to assign V, D and J genes. Only productive TCRbeta rearrangements were used in downstream analyses, excluding out-of-frame or stop-codon sequences. To compute clonality, Shannon entropy was normalized by the log of the number of unique productive sequences and then subtracted from one. Fisher's exact test with Benjamini-Hochberg correction, using a cutoff of adjusted p below 0.01, was how clones that differed between time points or between blood and tumor were identified. The table was pulled from immuneACCESS by TCRdb, which kept in-frame rearrangements only. Such tables lose some clones; where checked, under half of the loss comes from unresolved V genes, and the rest has no known cause. Clone size and V and J calls were adopted from that table, with D and trimming inferred from the DNA. For this sample the table gives 130,000 or so clones, of which approximately 84% were detected only once. The top ten constitute roughly 3.2% of the sample.

The sequence derives from a man aged 50-60 years with urothelial cancer. The chain employs TRBV5-1 and TRBJ2-5; the central 7 bases match TRBD1. The source was PBMCs, collected around atezolizumab (anti-PD-L1) treatment. CDR3 protein: CASSSGQYQETQYF. Read as DNA, the sequence is TGCGCCAGCAGCTCGGGACAGTACCAAGAGACCCAGTACTTC.